Listed below are T cell receptor beta chains from one sample, sequenced in a study of CD8 T cells in Susac syndrome. TCRdb ran MiXCR on the immunoSEQ multiplex PCR reads and lists one entry per CDR3 protein. The sample gives roughly 130,000 distinct CDR3 sequences, just over 95% of which show up once; roughly 0.14% is in the top ten. Sequences were obtained from CD4+ T cells from PBMCs. These TCRs come from a human donor with Susac syndrome. The CDR3 runs from the conserved cysteine through the conserved F or W. Each record gives: CDR3 protein, CDR3 DNA, J gene, clone size, V gene, D gene. A D gene is named only where the DNA matches it firmly. Size values are once, few and many counts, or a class for expanded clones, and some rows have none.

CDR3: CASSLTGGISYEQYF; DNA: TGTGCCAGCAGCTTGACAGGGGGGATCTCCTACGAGCAGTACTTC; J: TRBJ2-7; size: NA; V: TRBV5-6; D: TRBD1
CDR3: CASSVGNWGQGMETQYF; DNA: TGTGCCAGCAGCGTAGGAAACTGGGGACAGGGGATGGAGACCCAGTACTTC; J: TRBJ2-5; size: NA; V: TRBV9; D: TRBD1
CDR3: CALGDTQETQYF; DNA: TGTGCCCTCGGGGACACCCAAGAGACCCAGTACTTC; J: TRBJ2-5; size: NA; V: TRBV2; D: NA
CDR3: CASSSTAWGENIQYF; DNA: TGTGCCAGCAGCTCGACGGCCTGGGGCGAAAACATTCAGTACTTC; J: TRBJ2-4; size: NA; V: TRBV5-6; D: NA
CDR3: CASSPLGPNNEQFF; DNA: TGTGCCAGCAGCCCCTTGGGTCCAAACAATGAGCAGTTCTTC; J: TRBJ2-1; size: NA; V: TRBV3-1; D: NA
CDR3: CASSLRDREHEQYF; DNA: TGCGCCAGCAGCCTCCGGGACAGGGAGCACGAGCAGTACTTC; J: TRBJ2-7; size: NA; V: TRBV4-1; D: TRBD1
CDR3: CSVEDLRDSQETQYF; DNA: TGCAGCGTTGAAGATCTCCGGGACAGTCAAGAGACCCAGTACTTC; J: TRBJ2-5; size: NA; V: TRBV29-1; D: TRBD1
CDR3: CSANKGNTEAFF; DNA: TGCAGTGCAAACAAGGGGAACACTGAAGCTTTCTTT; J: TRBJ1-1; size: NA; V: TRBV20-1; D: NA
CDR3: CASSIHRGEGYTF; DNA: TGTGCCAGCAGCATCCACAGGGGCGAAGGCTACACCTTC; J: TRBJ1-2; size: NA; V: TRBV16; D: TRBD1
CDR3: CASSLPTGSDEQYF; DNA: TGTGCCAGCAGCTTACCCACAGGGAGCGACGAGCAGTACTTC; J: TRBJ2-7; size: NA; V: TRBV7-9; D: NA
CDR3: CASSLDLRDTQYF; DNA: TGTGCCAGCAGCTTAGATTTGCGGGATACGCAGTATTTT; J: TRBJ2-3; size: NA; V: TRBV5-4; D: NA
CDR3: CASLGQGAIPGANVLTF; DNA: TGTGCCAGCTTGGGACAGGGGGCGATACCTGGGGCCAACGTCCTGACTTTC; J: TRBJ2-6; size: NA; V: TRBV2; D: TRBD1
CDR3: CATSAGAGDTQYF; DNA: TGTGCCACCAGTGCAGGGGCAGGAGATACGCAGTATTTT; J: TRBJ2-3; size: NA; V: TRBV24-1; D: NA
CDR3: CASREDRGATDTQYF; DNA: TGTGCCAGCAGAGAAGACAGGGGAGCTACAGATACGCAGTATTTT; J: TRBJ2-3; size: NA; V: TRBV6-1; D: TRBD1
CDR3: CATSDPGDPNEKLFF; DNA: TGTGCCACCAGTGACCCGGGGGACCCTAATGAAAAACTGTTTTTT; J: TRBJ1-4; size: NA; V: TRBV24-1; D: NA
CDR3: CASSQATYEQYF; DNA: TGTGCCAGCAGCCAAGCCACTTACGAGCAGTACTTC; J: TRBJ2-7; size: few; V: TRBV14; D: NA
CDR3: CASSQDDRGSGTEAFF; DNA: TGCGCCAGCAGCCAAGATGACAGGGGGTCGGGCACTGAAGCTTTCTTT; J: TRBJ1-1; size: NA; V: TRBV4-1; D: TRBD1
CDR3: CASSQGRASGGEQFF; DNA: TGTGCCAGCAGCCAGGGGAGGGCTAGCGGGGGTGAGCAGTTCTTC; J: TRBJ2-1; size: once; V: TRBV3-1; D: TRBD2
CDR3: CASSTGQGGTQYF; DNA: TGCGCCAGCAGCACCGGACAGGGAGGGACCCAGTACTTC; J: TRBJ2-5; size: NA; V: TRBV5-1; D: TRBD1
CDR3: CSALGQGATDTQYF; DNA: TGCAGCGCCCTGGGACAGGGGGCCACAGATACGCAGTATTTT; J: TRBJ2-3; size: once; V: TRBV29-1; D: TRBD1
CDR3: CAISPGTTNNEQFF; DNA: TGTGCCATCAGCCCCGGGACTACCAACAATGAGCAGTTCTTC; J: TRBJ2-1; size: NA; V: TRBV10-3; D: TRBD2
CDR3: CASGLGARVSYNEQFF; DNA: TGTGCTAGTGGCCTGGGCGCACGGGTGTCCTACAATGAGCAGTTCTTC; J: TRBJ2-1; size: NA; V: TRBV12-5; D: NA
CDR3: CSANAGVNYEQYF; DNA: TGCAGTGCTAATGCGGGAGTAAACTACGAGCAGTACTTC; J: TRBJ2-7; size: once; V: TRBV20-1; D: TRBD2
CDR3: CASSTVPGLAGNNEQFF; DNA: TGTGCCAGCAGTACAGTCCCGGGACTAGCGGGTAACAATGAGCAGTTCTTC; J: TRBJ2-1; size: NA; V: TRBV12-3/TRBV12-4; D: TRBD2
CDR3: CASSKAGTGGKATEAFF; DNA: TGTGCCAGCAGTAAAGCGGGGACAGGGGGTAAAGCCACTGAAGCTTTCTTT; J: TRBJ1-1; size: once; V: TRBV6-1; D: TRBD1
CDR3: CASSLTGDSNPQHF; DNA: TGTGCCAGCAGCTTAACTGGGGACTCCAACCCCCAGCATTTT; J: TRBJ1-5; size: NA; V: TRBV7-8; D: NA